A selection of T cell receptor beta chains follows, all from one sample in a study of CD8 T cells in Susac syndrome. TCRdb reanalysed the immunoSEQ multiplex PCR reads using MiXCR and keeps one entry per CDR3 protein. The sample lists some 200,000 distinct CDR3 sequences, approximately 95% occurring once. The source material was CD4+ T cells from PBMCs. The receptors here all came from a human donor with multiple sclerosis. CDR3s include the opening cysteine and the closing phenylalanine or tryptophan. A D gene is named only where the DNA matches it firmly. Size tells how often a clone was seen (once, few, many) or the class of an expanded clone, and some rows leave it out.

d_gene,j_gene,abundance,v_gene,CDR3nt,CDR3aa
TRBD1,TRBJ1-1,-,TRBV28,TGTGCCAGCAGTTCGCCCAAGGGGACAGCGGACACTGAAGCTTTCTTT,CASSSPKGTADTEAFF
-,TRBJ2-7,-,TRBV5-6,TGTGCCAGCAGCCCATCCGCAGGGGCGGTCAACGAGCAGTACTTC,CASSPSAGAVNEQYF
-,TRBJ1-1,-,TRBV3-1,TGTGCCAGCACCCTCCAGACAGCGAACACTGAAGCTTTCTTT,CASTLQTANTEAFF
TRBD2,TRBJ2-2,-,TRBV4-1,TGCGCCAGCAGCCAAGAAGGACTAGTCACCGGGGAGCTGTTTTTT,CASSQEGLVTGELFF
-,TRBJ2-7,-,TRBV20-1,TGCAGTGCTAGTATCTCCCCCTCCTACGAGCAGTACTTC,CSASISPSYEQYF
-,TRBJ2-7,few,TRBV14,TGTGCCAGCAGCCGCTCCTCCTACGAGCAGTACTTC,CASSRSSYEQYF
-,TRBJ2-3,-,TRBV24-1,TGTGCCACCAGTGGTACCACAGGGTTCGATACGCAGTATTTT,CATSGTTGFDTQYF
-,TRBJ1-6,-,TRBV19,TGTGCCAGTAGGCGATGGGGGAGCTATAATTCACCCCTCCACTTT,CASRRWGSYNSPLHF
-,TRBJ2-3,-,TRBV29-1,TGCAGCGGGACGGGGGCTATAACGCAGTATTTT,CSGTGAITQYF
-,TRBJ2-1,-,TRBV27,TGTGCCAGCAGTTTATCATTCAAAGAAAAGGATGAGCAGTTCTTC,CASSLSFKEKDEQFF
-,TRBJ2-7,-,TRBV6-5,TGTGCCAGCAGTTACCGAACCTCCTACGAGCAGTACTTC,CASSYRTSYEQYF
TRBD1,TRBJ2-1,-,TRBV20-1,TGCAGTGCTAACCCGGACAGGGGGCTGAAGGTTTCCTACAATGAGCAGTTCTTC,CSANPDRGLKVSYNEQFF
-,TRBJ2-7,-,TRBV3-1,TGTGCCAGCAGCTCCGGGACCCAAGCCTACGAGCAGTACTTC,CASSSGTQAYEQYF
TRBD2,TRBJ2-7,-,TRBV20-1,TGCAGTGCGCACGGACTAGCTAGGCCCTACGAGCAGTACTTC,CSAHGLARPYEQYF
-,TRBJ2-5,-,TRBV18,TGTGCCAGCTCACCCCAATTAGGACTTAAAGAGACCCAGTACTTC,CASSPQLGLKETQYF
TRBD2,TRBJ2-1,-,TRBV3-1,TGTGCCAGCAGCCCCCTTAGCGGGCGGAGCTCCTACAATGAGCAGTTCTTC,CASSPLSGRSSYNEQFF
-,TRBJ2-7,-,TRBV2,TGTGCCAGCAAGAGGGACACCCTCTACGAGCAGTACTTC,CASKRDTLYEQYF
-,TRBJ2-2,-,TRBV6-5,TGTGCCAGCAGTTACTCGTACTACTTAAGCACCGGGGAGCTGTTTTTT,CASSYSYYLSTGELFF
TRBD2,TRBJ2-7,-,TRBV14,TGTGCCAGCAGCTCGGGACTAGTTTTCCACGAGCAGTACTTC,CASSSGLVFHEQYF
TRBD2,TRBJ2-3,-,TRBV15,TGTGCCACCAGCAGAGAACTTCCGGGACTAGCGGGAGATACGCAGTATTTT,CATSRELPGLAGDTQYF
TRBD1,TRBJ2-6,-,TRBV2,TGTGCCAGCAGGGGACAGTACTCTGGGGCCAACGTCCTGACTTTC,CASRGQYSGANVLTF
-,TRBJ2-5,-,TRBV20-1,TGCAGTGCTAGAGATCCTAGGGGGGCGGGTGAGACCCAGTACTTC,CSARDPRGAGETQYF
TRBD1,TRBJ1-6,-,TRBV20-1,TGCAGTGCTGCCCGGGACAGGAGGAATTCACCCCTCCACTTT,CSAARDRRNSPLHF
TRBD2,TRBJ2-7,-,TRBV11-2,TGTGCCAGCAGCTCGTACCGACTAGCGGGAGGCTACGAGCAGTACTTC,CASSSYRLAGGYEQYF
-,TRBJ2-5,-,TRBV2,TGTGCCAGCAGGCCGGGACAACTACCTCAAGAGACCCAGTACTTC,CASRPGQLPQETQYF
TRBD1,TRBJ2-3,once,TRBV7-9,TGTGCCAGCAGACAGGGACAGCCGACCACAGATACGCAGTATTTT,CASRQGQPTTDTQYF
TRBD1,TRBJ2-1,-,TRBV5-1,TGCGCCAGCAGCTTGCTTCCCGACAGGGGCCACGGGGGCAATGAGCAGTTCTTC,CASSLLPDRGHGGNEQFF
-,TRBJ2-1,-,TRBV14,TGTGCCAGCAGCCAAGTTATTACCAATGAGCAGTTCTTC,CASSQVITNEQFF
TRBD1,TRBJ2-2,once,TRBV27,TGTGCCAGCAGCCGCCGGACAGGGGGAAACACCGGGGAGCTGTTTTTT,CASSRRTGGNTGELFF
TRBD1,TRBJ2-1,-,TRBV7-9,TGTGCCAGCAGCTCATCCGACAGGGGTGAGCAGTTCTTC,CASSSSDRGEQFF
-,TRBJ1-4,-,TRBV9,TGTGCCAGCAGCGCACGAGGAGACAGCCCTGAAAACCTGTTTTTT,CASSARGDSPENLFF
-,TRBJ2-7,-,TRBV23-1,TGCGCCAGCACCCAACCTTGGGGGTACGAGCAGTACTTC,CASTQPWGYEQYF
TRBD1,TRBJ1-4,-,TRBV3-1,TGTGCCAGCAAAGGGGGTCGGACAGGGGTGAGTATCGGGGAAAAACTGTTTTTT,CASKGGRTGVSIGEKLFF
-,TRBJ1-6,-,TRBV3-1,TGTGCCAGCAGCCAAAAGGGGTCTCGACCCCTCCACTTT,CASSQKGSRPLHF
-,TRBJ2-7,-,TRBV7-2,TGTGCCAGCAGCTTAGCATTGAGCTCCTACGAGCAGTACTTC,CASSLALSSYEQYF
-,TRBJ2-7,-,TRBV14,TGTGCCAGCAGCCAAAGGAGGGACCTGATCTACGAGCAGTACTTC,CASSQRRDLIYEQYF
-,TRBJ1-5,-,TRBV15,TGTGCCACCAGCAACGGGCTTAGCAATCAGCCCCAGCATTTT,CATSNGLSNQPQHF
-,TRBJ1-2,once,TRBV6-6,TGTGCCAGCAGTTTCGAGGCTGGCTACACCTTC,CASSFEAGYTF
-,TRBJ2-7,-,TRBV20-1,TGCAGTGCTAGCTCGCGGGTTGAAGCCTACGAGCAGTACTTC,CSASSRVEAYEQYF
TRBD2,TRBJ2-7,-,TRBV7-3,TGTGCCAGCAGCACGGGACTAGCTCGGTCCGAGCAGTACTTC,CASSTGLARSEQYF
-,TRBJ2-2,-,TRBV5-1,TGCGCCAGCAGCCTACAGGGTAGTGAAGCCGGGGAGCTGTTTTTT,CASSLQGSEAGELFF
-,TRBJ1-5,-,TRBV19,TGTGCCAGTAGTATGTTTGGGGGTGGGGGTCAGCCCCAGCATTTT,CASSMFGGGGQPQHF
-,TRBJ2-3,-,TRBV18,TGTGCCAGCTCACCACCCTCACAGGGCCATACGCAGTATTTT,CASSPPSQGHTQYF
-,TRBJ1-6,-,TRBV7-9,TGTGCCAGCAGCTTTAGAAAGATTTCACCCCTCCACTTT,CASSFRKISPLHF
-,TRBJ1-6,-,TRBV27,TGTGCCAGCAGGGAACGGTTTGGCACCCTCCACTTT,CASRERFGTLHF
TRBD1,TRBJ2-4,-,TRBV29-1,TGCAGCGTTGTCCTCGACAGGGGGCGTCCTATTCAGTACTTC,CSVVLDRGRPIQYF
TRBD2,TRBJ2-1,-,TRBV2,TGTGCCAGCAAGCGGGAGGTCTCCTACAATGAGCAGTTCTTC,CASKREVSYNEQFF
-,TRBJ2-5,-,TRBV9,TGTGCCAGCAGCGTAGCCCCCTCGGCGGAGACCCAGTACTTC,CASSVAPSAETQYF
-,TRBJ1-2,-,TRBV3-1,TGTGCCAGCAGCCAAGTAGCTGACTATGGCTACACCTTC,CASSQVADYGYTF
-,TRBJ2-3,-,TRBV4-1,TGCGCCAGCAGCCCGGCTCCTATCACAGATACGCAGTATTTT,CASSPAPITDTQYF
TRBD1,TRBJ1-2,-,TRBV3-1,TGTGCCAGCAGCCAGGGACTGGGACAGAACTATGGCTACACCTTC,CASSQGLGQNYGYTF
TRBD1,TRBJ1-5,-,TRBV2,TGTGCCAGCAAATGGGGACAGGGGAATCAGCCCCAGCATTTT,CASKWGQGNQPQHF
-,TRBJ2-1,-,TRBV24-1,TGTGCCACCAGTGAAGCGGGACAGACGAAGCGGGATGAGCAGTTCTTC,CATSEAGQTKRDEQFF